One TCR beta chain is described in this entry. The data derive from a study of blood T cell repertoires in COVID-19. Trimming removed 0 bases from V and 4 bases from J; junction bases left unmatched: 15. Germline values: CDR1 SGHRS, CDR2 YFSETQ. The CDR3 runs 18 residues. Measured with immunoSEQ multiplex PCR; TCRdb has only the in-frame clones, and not every one. The data contain about 120,000 clones, around 89% of them seen just once; the ten biggest clones take up roughly 4%. This TCR derives from a man in his sixties with COVID-19, enrolled during active disease. This chain joins TRBV5-1 and TRBJ1-1; 7 bases map to TRBD1. The sequencing sample was made of peripheral blood. The CDR3 protein is CASSLERTGGGSSTEAFF. The CDR3 DNA follows: TGCGCCAGCAGCTTGGAAAGGACAGGAGGAGGGTCAAGCACTGAAGCTTTCTTT.